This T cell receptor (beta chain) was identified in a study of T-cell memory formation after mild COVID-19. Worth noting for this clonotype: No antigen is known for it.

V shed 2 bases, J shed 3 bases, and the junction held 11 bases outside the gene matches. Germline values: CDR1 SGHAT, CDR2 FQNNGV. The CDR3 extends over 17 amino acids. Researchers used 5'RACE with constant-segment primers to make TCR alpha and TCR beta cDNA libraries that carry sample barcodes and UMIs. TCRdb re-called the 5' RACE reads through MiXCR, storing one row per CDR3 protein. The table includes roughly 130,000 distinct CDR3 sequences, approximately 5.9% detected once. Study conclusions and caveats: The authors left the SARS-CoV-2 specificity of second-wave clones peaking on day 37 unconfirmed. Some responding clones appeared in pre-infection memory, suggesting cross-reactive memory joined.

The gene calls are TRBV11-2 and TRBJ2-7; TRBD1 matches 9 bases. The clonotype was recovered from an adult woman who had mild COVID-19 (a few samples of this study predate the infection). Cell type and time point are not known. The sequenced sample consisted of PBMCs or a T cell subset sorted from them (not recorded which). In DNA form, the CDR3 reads TGTGCCAGCAGCTTAACGAGGGGACAGGGTCATCTCTACGAGCAGTACTTC. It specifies CASSLTRGQGHLYEQYF.